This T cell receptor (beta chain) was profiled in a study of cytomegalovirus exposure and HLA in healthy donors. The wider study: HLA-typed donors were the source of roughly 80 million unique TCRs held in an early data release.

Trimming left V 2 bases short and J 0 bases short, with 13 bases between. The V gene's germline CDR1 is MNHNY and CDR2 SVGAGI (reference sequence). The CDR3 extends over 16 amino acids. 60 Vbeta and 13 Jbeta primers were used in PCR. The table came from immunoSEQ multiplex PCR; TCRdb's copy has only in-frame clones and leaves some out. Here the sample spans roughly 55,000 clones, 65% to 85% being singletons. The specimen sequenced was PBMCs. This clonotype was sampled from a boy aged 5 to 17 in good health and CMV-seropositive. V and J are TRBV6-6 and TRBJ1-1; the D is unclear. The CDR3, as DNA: TGTGCCAGCAGTTACATAGCGGGGAGAATGAACACTGAAGCTTTCTTT. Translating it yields CASSYIAGRMNTEAFF.